The 6 T cell receptor beta chains below were found in one sample sequenced in a study of cytomegalovirus exposure and HLA in healthy donors. TCRdb's copy holds only in-frame clones and misses some; the assay was immunoSEQ multiplex PCR. This sample has 130,000 or so clones, with 85% to 90% found just once. Input material: PBMCs. These receptors were taken from a man aged 25-45 years in good health and CMV-seronegative.

The gene calls are TRBV28 and TRBJ2-5, with TRBD2 matching 9 bases. Germline-derived CDR1 and CDR2 are MDHEN and SYDVKM. CDR3 length equals 16 residues. With V trimmed by 6 bases and J by 3 bases, 11 bases remained unmatched. The CDR3 sequence: CASSFGNSGGEETQYF. DNA for the CDR3: TGTGCCAGCAGCTTCGGGAATAGCGGGGGCGAAGAGACCCAGTACTTC.

This chain connects TRBV2 to TRBJ1-6; TRBD1 matches 10 bases. V was pared by 6 bases and J by 0 bases, with 2 bases of the junction left unmatched. This CDR3 has 16 residues. CDR1 and CDR2 (germline): SNHLY, FYNNEI. CDR3 region: CASRDRGISYNSPLHF. The CDR3 nucleotides read TGTGCCAGCAGGGACAGGGGGATCTCCTATAATTCACCCCTCCACTTT.

The chain joins TRBV5-6 to TRBJ2-5; 11 bases agree with TRBD1. Germline loops: CDR1 SGHDT, CDR2 YYEEEE. The CDR3 sequence is 14 residues long. Trimming took 9 bases from V and 5 from J; bases not matched to a gene: 9. The CDR3 bases are TGTGCCACCCACGGACAGGGGGCAGGGGAGACCCAGTACTTC. Amino acid sequence: CATHGQGAGETQYF.

CDR3 in amino acids: CASSHDFGAAYGYTF. DNA for the CDR3: TGTGCCAGCAGTCACGACTTTGGGGCGGCCTATGGCTACACCTTC. The genes are TRBV6-4 and TRBJ1-2; tentatively, D is TRBD1 (5 bases). The CDR3 totals 15 residues. The V end lost 5 bases, the J end lost 4 bases, and 17 bases lay between the germline ends. Germline V gives CDR1 MRHNA, CDR2 SNTAGT.

The gene calls are TRBV19 and TRBJ1-1; D is possibly TRBD1 (6 bases). Germline CDR1 LNHDA, CDR2 SQIVND (reference sequence). Trimming removed 7 bases from V and 3 bases from J, with 18 bases in between. The length of the CDR3 is 15 residues. The DNA for the CDR3 is TGTGCCAGTACGTCCCCAAGGGCAGGGGACACTGAAGCTTTCTTT. It encodes CASTSPRAGDTEAFF.

This clone was counted between two and nine times. Other DNA sequences in the same sample also yield this CDR3. This rearrangement joins TRBV5-1 to TRBJ2-2; D uncertain. The CDR3 length is 14 residues. Germline values: CDR1 SGHRS, CDR2 YFSETQ. Trimming removed 0 bases at V and 1 base at J, with 4 bases between. CDR3 residues: CASSLGGNTGELFF. CDR3 DNA: TGCGCCAGCAGCTTGGGAGGGAACACCGGGGAGCTGTTTTTT.